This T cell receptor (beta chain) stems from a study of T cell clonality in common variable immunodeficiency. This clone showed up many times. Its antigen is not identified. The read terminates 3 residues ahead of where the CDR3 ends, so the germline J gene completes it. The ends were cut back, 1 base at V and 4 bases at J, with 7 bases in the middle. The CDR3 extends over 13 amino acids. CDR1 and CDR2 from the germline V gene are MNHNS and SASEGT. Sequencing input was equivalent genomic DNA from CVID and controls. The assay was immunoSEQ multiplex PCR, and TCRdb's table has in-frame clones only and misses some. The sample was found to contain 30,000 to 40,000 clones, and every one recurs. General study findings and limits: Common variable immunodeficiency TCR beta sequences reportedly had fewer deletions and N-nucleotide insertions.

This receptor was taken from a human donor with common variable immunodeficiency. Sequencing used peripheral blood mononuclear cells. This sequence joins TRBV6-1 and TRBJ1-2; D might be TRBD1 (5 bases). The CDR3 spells CASSEGGVYGYTF. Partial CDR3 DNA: TGTGCCAGCAGTGAAGGGGGCGTCTATGGC.